One and the same sample provided the 15 T cell receptor beta chains below, sequenced in a study of T cells expressing NK-cell markers. TCRdb processed the 5' RACE reads again and assigns one entry to each CDR3 protein, with no DNA. The sample shows approximately 380,000 distinct CDR3 sequences, and roughly 5.2% sits with its ten largest clones. Sequenced: blood T cells: a sorted CD56 or NKG2C T cell subset, CD4+ or CD8+ T cells, or bulk PBMC T cells (not recorded which). These receptors were taken from a man aged 18-75 years in good health.

This chain uses TRBV6-1 with TRBJ2-3; checking the TCRdb D call of TRBD2 is not possible without DNA. Looked up from germline, CDR1 is MNHNS and CDR2 is SASEGT. The CDR3 extends over 15 amino acids. CDR3 sequence reads: CASSSNAGGPGTQYF.

V usage is TRBV6-1 and J usage is TRBJ2-7; the TCRdb D gene call, TRBD1, has no DNA to confirm it. CDR3 length: 14 residues. Germline V gene lookup returns CDR1 MNHNS and CDR2 SASEGT. CDR3 residues: CASSMSRGAYEQYF.

V gene TRBV18 combines with J gene TRBJ2-5. CDR3 length: 15 amino acids. Germline-derived CDR1 and CDR2 are KGHSH and LQKENI. The CDR3 spells CASSRSRTEQETQYF. Variable domain in full (rest from reference TRBV18 and TRBJ2-5): NAGVMQNPRHLVRRRGQEARLRCSPMKGHSHVYWYRQLPEEGLKFMVYLQKENIIDESGMPKERFSAEFPKEGPSILRIQQVVRGDSAAYFCASSRSRTEQETQYFGPGTRLLVL.

CDR3 protein: CASSGRERDYGYTF. The chain employs TRBV7-9 and TRBJ1-2; TCRdb gives TRBD1 as the D gene, but with no DNA this cannot be confirmed. There are 14 residues in the CDR3. Germline-derived CDR1 and CDR2 are SEHNR and FQNEAQ (reference sequence).

The J gene is TRBJ1-6, the V gene TRBV19; TCRdb's D call, TRBD1, is unchecked because there is no DNA. Germline CDR1 and CDR2: LNHDA and SQIVND (reference sequence). This CDR3 is 15 amino acids long. CDR3 loop: CASSRDRVSSSPLHF.

The J gene is TRBJ2-3, the V gene TRBV5-1. The germline gives CDR1 SGHRS, CDR2 YFSETQ. The CDR3 extends over 14 amino acids. CDR3 residues: CASSLGHSTDTQYF.

The V call is TRBV7-9, the J call TRBJ2-2; TCRdb proposes TRBD2, but this gene call is untestable without DNA. From germline, CDR1 is SEHNR and CDR2 FQNEAQ (reference sequence). The CDR3 contains 15 residues. CDR3 sequence: CASSLGGTPLEELFF.

This chain uses TRBV7-8 with TRBJ2-7; TCRdb picks TRBD1, but there is no DNA to check that call. The CDR3 loop spans 15 amino acids. The V gene's germline CDR1 is SGHVS and CDR2 FQNEAQ. CDR3 region: CASSLRGHSSYEQYF.

This chain uses TRBV20-1 with TRBJ1-3. The germline gives CDR1 DFQATT, CDR2 SNEGSKA (reference sequence). The CDR3 spans 13 residues. CDR3 sequence reads: CSASGVIGNTIYF.

The rearrangement links TRBV20-1 to TRBJ2-7; the D gene TCRdb calls, TRBD1, cannot be checked with no DNA. The CDR3 consists of 18 residues. CDR1 DFQATT and CDR2 SNEGSKA come from the germline V gene (reference sequence). CDR3 sequence: CSAEKPMIIAGQPYEQYF.

The chain is built from TRBV28 and TRBJ1-5; TCRdb picks TRBD1, but there is no DNA to check that call. Germline-derived CDR1 and CDR2 are MDHEN and SYDVKM. CDR3 length equals 13 residues. CDR3 amino acids: CASKGVSNQPQHF.

The V call is TRBV20-1, the J call TRBJ2-1; TCRdb outputs TRBD2, but without DNA this stays unchecked. The CDR3 sequence is 15 residues long. Per the germline V gene, CDR1 is DFQATT and CDR2 is SNEGSKA (reference sequence). The CDR3 sequence is CSARGLAGGHNEQFF.

This chain joins TRBV27 and TRBJ1-2; TCRdb proposes TRBD1, but this gene call is untestable without DNA. The CDR3 loop spans 15 amino acids. Germline-derived CDR1 and CDR2 are MNHEY and SMNVEV (reference sequence). The CDR3 region is CASSRLRAGDYGYTF.

The gene calls are TRBV4-1 and TRBJ2-5; checking the TCRdb D call of TRBD2 is not possible without DNA. Per the germline V gene, CDR1 is MGHRA and CDR2 is YSYEKL. The CDR3 sequence is 16 residues long. The CDR3 loop is CASSELAGLLQETQYF.

This rearrangement joins TRBV3-1 to TRBJ2-3; absent DNA, TCRdb's TRBD2 call cannot be checked. This CDR3 region has 17 residues. From germline, CDR1 is LGHDT and CDR2 YNNKEL (reference sequence). The CDR3 loop is CASSQLGRAVSTDTQYF.